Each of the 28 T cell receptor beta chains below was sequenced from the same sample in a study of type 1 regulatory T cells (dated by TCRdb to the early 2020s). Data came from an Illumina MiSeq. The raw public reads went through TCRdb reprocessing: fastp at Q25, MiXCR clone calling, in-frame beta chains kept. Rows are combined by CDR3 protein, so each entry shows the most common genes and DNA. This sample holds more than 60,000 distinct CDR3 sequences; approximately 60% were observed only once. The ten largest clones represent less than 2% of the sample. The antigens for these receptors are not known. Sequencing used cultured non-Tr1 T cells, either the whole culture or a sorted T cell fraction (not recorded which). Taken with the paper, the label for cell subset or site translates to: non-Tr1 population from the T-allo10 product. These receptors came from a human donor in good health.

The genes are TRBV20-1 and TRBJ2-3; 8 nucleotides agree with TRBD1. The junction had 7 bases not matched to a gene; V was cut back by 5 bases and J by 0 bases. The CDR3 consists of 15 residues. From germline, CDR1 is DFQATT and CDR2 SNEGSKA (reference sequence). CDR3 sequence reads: CSAFHRGTSTDTQYF. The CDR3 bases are TGCAGTGCTTTCCACAGGGGGACTAGCACAGATACGCAGTATTTT.

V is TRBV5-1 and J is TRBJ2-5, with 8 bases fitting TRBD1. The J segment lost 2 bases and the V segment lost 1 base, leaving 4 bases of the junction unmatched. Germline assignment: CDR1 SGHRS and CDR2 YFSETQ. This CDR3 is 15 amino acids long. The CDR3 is CASSLTGQVQETQYF. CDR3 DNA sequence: TGCGCCAGCAGCTTGACGGGACAGGTTCAAGAGACCCAGTACTTC.

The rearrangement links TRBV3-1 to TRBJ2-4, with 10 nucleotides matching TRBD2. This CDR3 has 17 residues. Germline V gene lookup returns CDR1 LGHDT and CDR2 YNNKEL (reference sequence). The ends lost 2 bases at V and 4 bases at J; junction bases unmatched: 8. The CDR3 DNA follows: TGTGCCAGCAGCCAATCCTCCGGGACTAGCGTTAAAAACATTCAGTACTTC. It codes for CASSQSSGTSVKNIQYF.

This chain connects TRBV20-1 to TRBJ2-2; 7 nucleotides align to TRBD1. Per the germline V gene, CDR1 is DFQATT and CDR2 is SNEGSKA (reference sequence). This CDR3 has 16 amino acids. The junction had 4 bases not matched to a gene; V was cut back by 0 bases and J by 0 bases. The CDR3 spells CSARDPGTANTGELFF. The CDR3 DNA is TGCAGTGCTAGAGATCCGGGGACAGCGAACACCGGGGAGCTGTTTTTT.

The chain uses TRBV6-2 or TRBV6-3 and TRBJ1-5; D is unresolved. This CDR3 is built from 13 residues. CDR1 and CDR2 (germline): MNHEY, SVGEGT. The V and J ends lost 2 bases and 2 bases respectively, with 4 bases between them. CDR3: CASSYMGNQPQHF. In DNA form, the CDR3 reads TGTGCCAGCAGTTACATGGGCAATCAGCCCCAGCATTTT.

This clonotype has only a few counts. In DNA form, the CDR3 reads TGTGCCAGCAGCTCGCTAACAGGAAACAATGAGCAGTTCTTC. Protein product: CASSSLTGNNEQFF. The V call is TRBV11-2, the J call TRBJ2-1, with D maybe TRBD1 (5 bases). Trimming left V 4 bases short and J 5 bases short, with 12 bases between. CDR1 SGHAT and CDR2 FQNNGV come from the germline V gene. The CDR3 is made up of 14 amino acids.

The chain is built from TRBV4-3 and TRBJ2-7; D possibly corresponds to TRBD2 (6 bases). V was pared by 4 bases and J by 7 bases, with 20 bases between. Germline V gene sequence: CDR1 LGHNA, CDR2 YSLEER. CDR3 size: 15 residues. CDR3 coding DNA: TGCGCCAGCAGCCCAGGAACGGGACCCGCGGGAGAGCAGTACTTC. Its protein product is CASSPGTGPAGEQYF.

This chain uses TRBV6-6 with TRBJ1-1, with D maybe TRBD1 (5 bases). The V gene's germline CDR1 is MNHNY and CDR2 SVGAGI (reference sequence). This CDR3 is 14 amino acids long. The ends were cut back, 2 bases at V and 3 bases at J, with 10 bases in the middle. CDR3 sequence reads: CASSYRGEDTEAFF. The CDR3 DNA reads TGTGCCAGCAGTTACCGGGGCGAGGACACTGAAGCTTTCTTT.

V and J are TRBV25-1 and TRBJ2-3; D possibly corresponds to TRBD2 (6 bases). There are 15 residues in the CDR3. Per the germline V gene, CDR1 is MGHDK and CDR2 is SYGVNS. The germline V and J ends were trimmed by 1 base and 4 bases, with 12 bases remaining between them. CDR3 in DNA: TGTGCCAGCAGTGAATTTTGGGGAGGCTCAGATACGCAGTATTTT. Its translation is CASSEFWGGSDTQYF.

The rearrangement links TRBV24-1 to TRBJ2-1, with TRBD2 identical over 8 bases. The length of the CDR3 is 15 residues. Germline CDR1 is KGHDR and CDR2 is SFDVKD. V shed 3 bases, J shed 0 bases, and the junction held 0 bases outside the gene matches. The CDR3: CATSDLAGSYNEQFF. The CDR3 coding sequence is TGTGCCACCAGTGATCTAGCGGGCTCCTACAATGAGCAGTTCTTC.

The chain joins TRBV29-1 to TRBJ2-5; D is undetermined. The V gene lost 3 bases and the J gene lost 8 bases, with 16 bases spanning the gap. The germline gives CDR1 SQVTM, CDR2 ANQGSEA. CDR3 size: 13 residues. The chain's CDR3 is CSVEFGSQGTQYF. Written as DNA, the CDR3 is TGCAGCGTTGAGTTTGGTAGCCAAGGAACCCAGTACTTC.

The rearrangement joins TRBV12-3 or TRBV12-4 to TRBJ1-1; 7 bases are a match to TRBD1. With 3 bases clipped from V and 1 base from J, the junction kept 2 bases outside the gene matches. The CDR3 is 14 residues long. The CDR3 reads CASSLDRQNTEAFF. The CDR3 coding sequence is TGTGCCAGCAGTTTGGACAGGCAGAACACTGAAGCTTTCTTT.

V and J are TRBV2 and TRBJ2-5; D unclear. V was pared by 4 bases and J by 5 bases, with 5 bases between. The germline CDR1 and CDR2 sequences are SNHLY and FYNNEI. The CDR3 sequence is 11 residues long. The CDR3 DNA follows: TGTGCCAGCAGTGGCCGGGAGACCCAGTACTTC. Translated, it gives CASSGRETQYF.

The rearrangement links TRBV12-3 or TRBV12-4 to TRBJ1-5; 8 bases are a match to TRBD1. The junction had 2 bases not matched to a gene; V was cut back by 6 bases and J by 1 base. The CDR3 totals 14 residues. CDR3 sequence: CASSRDRSNQPQHF. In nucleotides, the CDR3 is TGTGCCAGCAGCCGGGACAGGAGCAATCAGCCCCAGCATTTT.

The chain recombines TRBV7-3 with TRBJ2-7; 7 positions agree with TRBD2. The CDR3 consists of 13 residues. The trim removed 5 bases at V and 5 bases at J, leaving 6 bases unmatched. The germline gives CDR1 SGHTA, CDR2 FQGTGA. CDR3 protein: CASSTWGGNEQYF. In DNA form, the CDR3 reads TGTGCCAGCAGCACATGGGGGGGTAACGAGCAGTACTTC. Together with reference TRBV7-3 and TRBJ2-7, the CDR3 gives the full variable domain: GAGVSQTPSNKVTEKGKYVELRCDPISGHTALYWYRQSLGQGPEFLIYFQGTGAADDSGLPNDRFFAVRPEGSVSTLKIQRTERGDSAVYLCASSTWGGNEQYFGPGTRLTVT.

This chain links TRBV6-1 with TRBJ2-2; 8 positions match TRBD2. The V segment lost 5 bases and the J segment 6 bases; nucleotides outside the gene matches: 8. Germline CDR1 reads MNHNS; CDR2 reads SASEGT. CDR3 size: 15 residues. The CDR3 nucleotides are TGTGCCAGCAGTCTCAGCGGGAGTTTCGCCGGGGAGCTGTTTTTT. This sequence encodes CASSLSGSFAGELFF.

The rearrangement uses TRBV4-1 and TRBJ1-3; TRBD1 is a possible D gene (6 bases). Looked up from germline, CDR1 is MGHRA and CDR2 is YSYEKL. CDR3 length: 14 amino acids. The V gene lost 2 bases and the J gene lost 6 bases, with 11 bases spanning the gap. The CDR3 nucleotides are TGCGCCAGCAGCCAATTGACAGGTGAAAACACCATATATTTT. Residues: CASSQLTGENTIYF.

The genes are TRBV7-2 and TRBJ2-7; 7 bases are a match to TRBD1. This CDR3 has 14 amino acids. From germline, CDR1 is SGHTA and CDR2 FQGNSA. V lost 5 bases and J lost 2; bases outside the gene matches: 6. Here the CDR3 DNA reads TGTGCCAGCAGCAGAATTGACAGGGCCTACGAGCAGTACTTC. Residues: CASSRIDRAYEQYF.

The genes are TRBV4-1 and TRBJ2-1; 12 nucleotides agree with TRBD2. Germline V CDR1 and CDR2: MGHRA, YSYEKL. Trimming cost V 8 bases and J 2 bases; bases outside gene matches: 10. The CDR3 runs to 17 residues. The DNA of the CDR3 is TGCGCCAGCCGGAGACTAGCGGGAGAGTCAGCCTACAATGAGCAGTTCTTC. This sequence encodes CASRRLAGESAYNEQFF.

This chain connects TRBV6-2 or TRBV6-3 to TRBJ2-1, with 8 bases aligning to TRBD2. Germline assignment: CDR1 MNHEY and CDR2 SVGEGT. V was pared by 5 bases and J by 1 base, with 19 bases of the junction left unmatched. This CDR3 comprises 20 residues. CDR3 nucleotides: TGTGCCAGCAGTGACCAGGTCGGGGGGGCGAGAGACGGGTCCTACAATGAGCAGTTCTTC. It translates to CASSDQVGGARDGSYNEQFF.

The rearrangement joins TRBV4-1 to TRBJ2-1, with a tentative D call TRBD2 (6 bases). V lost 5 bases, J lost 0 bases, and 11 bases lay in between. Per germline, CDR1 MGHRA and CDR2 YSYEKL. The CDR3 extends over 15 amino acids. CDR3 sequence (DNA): TGCGCCAGCAGCTATAGCGGAAGCTCCTACAATGAGCAGTTCTTC. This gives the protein CASSYSGSSYNEQFF.

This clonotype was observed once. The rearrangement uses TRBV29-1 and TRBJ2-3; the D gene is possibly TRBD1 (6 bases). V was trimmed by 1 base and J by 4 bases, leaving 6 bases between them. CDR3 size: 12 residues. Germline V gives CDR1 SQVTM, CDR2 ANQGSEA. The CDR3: CSVEAGADTQYF. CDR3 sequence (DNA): TGCAGCGTTGAAGCAGGGGCAGATACGCAGTATTTT.

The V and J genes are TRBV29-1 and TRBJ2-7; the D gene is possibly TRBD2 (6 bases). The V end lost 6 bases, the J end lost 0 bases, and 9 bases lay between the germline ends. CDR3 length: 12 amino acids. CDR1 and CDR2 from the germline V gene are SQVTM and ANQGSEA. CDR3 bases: TGCAGCGTGTCGCGGGACTCCTACGAGCAGTACTTC. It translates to CSVSRDSYEQYF.

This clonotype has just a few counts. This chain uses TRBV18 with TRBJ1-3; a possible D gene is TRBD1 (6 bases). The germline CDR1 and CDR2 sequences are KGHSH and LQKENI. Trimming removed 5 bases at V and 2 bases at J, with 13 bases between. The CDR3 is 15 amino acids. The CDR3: CASSGGRVAGNTIYF. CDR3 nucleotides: TGTGCCAGCTCAGGGGGGCGAGTCGCTGGAAACACCATATATTTT.

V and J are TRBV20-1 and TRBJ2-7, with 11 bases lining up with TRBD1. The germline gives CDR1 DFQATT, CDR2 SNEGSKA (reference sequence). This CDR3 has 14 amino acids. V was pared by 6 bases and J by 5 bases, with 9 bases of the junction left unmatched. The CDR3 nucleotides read TGCAGTGCGAGGGAGGACAGGGGGCTCCACGAGCAGTACTTC. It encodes CSAREDRGLHEQYF.

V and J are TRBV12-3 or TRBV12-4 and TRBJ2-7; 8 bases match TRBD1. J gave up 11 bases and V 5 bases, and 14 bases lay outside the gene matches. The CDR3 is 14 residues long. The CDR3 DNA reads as TGTGCCAGCAGTAGGACAGGGCTCAGCGAAAAGGAGTACTTC. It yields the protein CASSRTGLSEKEYF.

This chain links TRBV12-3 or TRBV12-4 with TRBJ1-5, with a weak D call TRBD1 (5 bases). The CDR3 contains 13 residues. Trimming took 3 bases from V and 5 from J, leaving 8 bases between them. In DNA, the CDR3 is TGTGCCAGCAGTTTGACAGCAGATCAGCCCCAGCATTTT. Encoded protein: CASSLTADQPQHF.

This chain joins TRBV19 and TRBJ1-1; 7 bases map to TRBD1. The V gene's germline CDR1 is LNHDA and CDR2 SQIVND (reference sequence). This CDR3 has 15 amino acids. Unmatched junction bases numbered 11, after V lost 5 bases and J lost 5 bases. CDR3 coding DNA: TGTGCCAGTAGTTTCCAGACAGGGAGGAGTACTGAAGCTTTCTTT. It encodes CASSFQTGRSTEAFF.